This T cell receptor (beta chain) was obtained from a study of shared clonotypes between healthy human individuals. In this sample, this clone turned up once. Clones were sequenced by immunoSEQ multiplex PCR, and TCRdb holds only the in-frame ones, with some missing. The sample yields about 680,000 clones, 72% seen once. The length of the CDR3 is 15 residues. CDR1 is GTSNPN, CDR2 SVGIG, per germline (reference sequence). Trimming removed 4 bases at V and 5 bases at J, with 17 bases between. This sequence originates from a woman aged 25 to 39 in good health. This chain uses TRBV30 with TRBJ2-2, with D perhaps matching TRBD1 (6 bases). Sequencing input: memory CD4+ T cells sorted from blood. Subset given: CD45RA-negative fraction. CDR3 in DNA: TGTGCCTGGATCGGCTTCCAGGGGCTAACCGGGGAGCTGTTTTTT. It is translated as CAWIGFQGLTGELFF.